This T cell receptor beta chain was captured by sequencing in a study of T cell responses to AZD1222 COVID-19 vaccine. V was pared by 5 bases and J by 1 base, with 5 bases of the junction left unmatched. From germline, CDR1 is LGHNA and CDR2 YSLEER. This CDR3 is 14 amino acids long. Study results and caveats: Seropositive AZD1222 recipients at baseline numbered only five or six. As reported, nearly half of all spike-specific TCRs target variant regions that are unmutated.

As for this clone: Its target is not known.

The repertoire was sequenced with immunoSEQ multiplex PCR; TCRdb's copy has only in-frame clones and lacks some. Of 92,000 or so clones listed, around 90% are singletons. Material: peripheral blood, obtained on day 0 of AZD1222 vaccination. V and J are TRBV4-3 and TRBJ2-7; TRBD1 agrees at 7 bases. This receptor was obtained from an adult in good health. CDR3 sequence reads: CASSSGTASYEQYF. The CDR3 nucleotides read TGCGCCAGCAGCTCCGGGACAGCTTCCTACGAGCAGTACTTC.